This T cell receptor beta chain stems from a study of shared clonotypes between healthy human individuals. Overall study: Three plates were used per donor for CD4 naive, three for CD4 memory, two for CD8 naive and one for CD8 memory. Study-level results: Sharing across four donors was highest in naive CD4 (roughly 5%) and lowest in memory CD8 (approximately 0.4%).

The data were produced by immunoSEQ multiplex PCR, yet TCRdb's version contains in-frame clones alone and is incomplete. In the table there are around 2.5 million clones, more than 85% of which are singletons. J lost 4 bases, V lost 6 bases, and 15 bases had no gene match. The CDR3 extends over 18 amino acids. The germline V gene has CDR1 MDHEN and CDR2 SYDVKM. Remarks on this clone: Its antigen is as yet unknown.

The chain joins TRBV28 to TRBJ2-1; 10 bases are shared with TRBD2. This receptor was obtained from a man aged 18 to 35 in good health. Some clones in this sample may be carry-over from other donors' samples. Sequenced: naive CD4+ T cells from PBMCs. Subset here: CD45RA+ positively selected. The CDR3 DNA reads TGTGCCAGCAGCGGGTGGATAGCGGGAGGTAATTCATACAATGAGCAGTTCTTC. The encoded protein is CASSGWIAGGNSYNEQFF.